Only a few counts were recorded for the clone carrying this T cell receptor (beta chain). Other DNA sequences from this sample encode an identical CDR3 as well. The sample comes from a study of Tregs in tolerant kidney transplant recipients. The table came from immunoSEQ multiplex PCR; TCRdb's copy has only in-frame clones and leaves some out. The data hold some 240,000 clones, with about 86% observed a single time. There are 13 residues in the CDR3. CDR1 is SGHTA, CDR2 FQGNSA, per germline. V dropped 4 bases and J dropped 5 bases, with 11 bases sitting between them. The receptor was derived from a human donor in good health. J is TRBJ1-1 and V is TRBV7-2; D might be TRBD1 (5 bases). The material sequenced was CD4+ T cells from blood. The DNA for the CDR3 is TGTGCCAGCAGCTCATATACAGGAACTGAAGCTTTCTTT. Protein: CASSSYTGTEAFF.